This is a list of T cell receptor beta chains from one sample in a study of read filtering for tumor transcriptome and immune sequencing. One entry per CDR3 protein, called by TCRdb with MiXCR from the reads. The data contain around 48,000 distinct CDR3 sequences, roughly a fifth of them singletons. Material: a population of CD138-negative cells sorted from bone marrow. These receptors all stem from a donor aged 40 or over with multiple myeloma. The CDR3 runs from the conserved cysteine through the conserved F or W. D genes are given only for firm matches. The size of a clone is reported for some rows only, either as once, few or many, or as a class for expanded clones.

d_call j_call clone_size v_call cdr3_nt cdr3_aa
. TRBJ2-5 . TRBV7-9 TGTGCCAGCAGCACCCGGGACTCCCAAGAGACCCAGTACTTC CASSTRDSQETQYF
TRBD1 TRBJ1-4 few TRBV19 TGTGCCAGTAGTATTACAGGGGACACGAATGAAAAACTGTTTTTT CASSITGDTNEKLFF
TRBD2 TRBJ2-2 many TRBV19 TGTGCCAGTAGGGAGGCTAGCGGTTACACCGGGGAGCTGTTTTTT CASREASGYTGELFF
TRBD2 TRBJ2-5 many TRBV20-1 TGCAGTGCAACCAGGGGCGGGGGGCGCCAAGAGACCCAGTACTTC CSATRGGGRQETQYF
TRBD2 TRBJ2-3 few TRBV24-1 TGTGCCACCAGTGCTGGGACTAGCGGGAGAGGCCCAGATACGCAGTATTTT CATSAGTSGRGPDTQYF
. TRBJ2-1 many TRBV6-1 TGTGCCAGCAGTGATCACAGGGGAGGTTTGCAGCTTTACAATGAGCAGTTCTTC CASSDHRGGLQLYNEQFF
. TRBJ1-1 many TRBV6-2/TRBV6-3 TGTGCCAGCAGCCCCTATTTGAACACTGAAGCTTTCTTT CASSPYLNTEAFF
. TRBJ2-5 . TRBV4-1 TGCGCCAGGAGCCCCCGGGACAACCAAGAGAACCAGTACTTC CARSPRDNQENQYF
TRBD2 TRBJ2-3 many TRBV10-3 TGTGCCATCAGTGAAAGACTAGCGGTCACAGATACGCAGTATTTT CAISERLAVTDTQYF
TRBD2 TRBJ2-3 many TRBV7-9 TGTGCCAGCAGCCCAACTAGCGGGAGTAATACGCAGTATTTT CASSPTSGSNTQYF
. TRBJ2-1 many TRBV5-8 TGTGCCAGCAGCCCGAGTCTTGAGCAGTTCTTC CASSPSLEQFF
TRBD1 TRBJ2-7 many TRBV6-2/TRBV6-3 TGTGCCAGTAAGTTAACAGGGGACGAGCAGTACTTC CASKLTGDEQYF
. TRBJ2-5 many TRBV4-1 TGCGCCAGCAGCCAAAGACCAGGGACTGGAGAGACCCAGTACTTC CASSQRPGTGETQYF
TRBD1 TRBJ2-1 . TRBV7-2 TGTGCCAGCAGCCGCGGGACAGGGAGGGATGAGCAGCTCTTC CASSRGTGRDEQLF
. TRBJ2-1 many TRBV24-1 TGTGCCACCAGTCCAGCAGGCTCCTACAATGAGCAGTTCTTC CATSPAGSYNEQFF
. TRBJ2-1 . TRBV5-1 TGCGCCAGCAGCCTAGCGCCTGGGGATGAACAGTTCTTC CASSLAPGDEQFF
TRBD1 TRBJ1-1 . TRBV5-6 TGTGCCAGCAGCATCCTGACCGGGGGAATACAGGGGACGAACACTGAAGCTTTCTTT CASSILTGGIQGTNTEAFF
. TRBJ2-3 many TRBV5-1 TGCGCCAGCAGCTTGGTTACAACCCCCGGCACAGATACGCAGTATTTT CASSLVTTPGTDTQYF
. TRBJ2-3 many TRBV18 TGTGCCAGCTCACCGAGCCGGGCCCGGCAAGGAGATACGCAGTATTTT CASSPSRARQGDTQYF
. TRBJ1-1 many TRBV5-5 TGTGCCAGCAGCTCACTAGGCGGTTCGGGGAACACTGAAGCTTTCTTT CASSSLGGSGNTEAFF
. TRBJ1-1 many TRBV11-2 TGTGCCAGCAGCTTAGATACCCTGAGAGCTTTCTTT CASSLDTLRAFF
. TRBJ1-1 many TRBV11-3 TGTGCCAGCAGCCTGTACGGGGGTATAGGTTCCGGGGACACTGAAGCTTTCTTT CASSLYGGIGSGDTEAFF
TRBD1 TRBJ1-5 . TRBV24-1 TGTGCCACCAGTGATCGCAGACAGGGGGGCAATCAGCCCCAGCATTTT CATSDRRQGGNQPQHF
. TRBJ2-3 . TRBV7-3 TGTACCAGCAGCTCCCGCACCGCTAGGACAGATACGCAGTATTTT CTSSSRTARTDTQYF
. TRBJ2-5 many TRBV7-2 TGTGCCAGCAGCGGAGAAGAGACCCAGTACTTC CASSGEETQYF
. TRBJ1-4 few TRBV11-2 TGTGCCAGCAGCTTAGGGTTTGGTGGTCTTCAACTGTTCTTT CASSLGFGGLQLFF
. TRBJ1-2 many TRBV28 TGTGCCAGCAGTCCTGGACGTTCTACAGGTGTCTATGGCTACACCTTC CASSPGRSTGVYGYTF
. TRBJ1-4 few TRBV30 TGTGCCTGGACTAAGTTCGGCGGCGATCTCCTTGCAACTAATGAAAAACTGTTTTTT CAWTKFGGDLLATNEKLFF
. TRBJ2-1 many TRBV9 TGTGCCAGCAGCGGAACCTTGCCGATGCAGGGGAATGAGCAGTTCTTC CASSGTLPMQGNEQFF
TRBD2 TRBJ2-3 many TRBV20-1 TGCAGTGCTATAGCGGGGATGGGCACAGATACGCAGTATTTT CSAIAGMGTDTQYF
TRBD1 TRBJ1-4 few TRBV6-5 TGTGCCAGCAGTTACAAGTACAGGGGAGAAAAACTGTTTTTT CASSYKYRGEKLFF
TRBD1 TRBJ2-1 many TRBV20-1 TGCAGTGCTCGTCCCGGGACAGGGAACAATGAGCAGTTCTTC CSARPGTGNNEQFF
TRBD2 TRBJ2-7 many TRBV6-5 TGTGCCAGCAGTTACACGGGCCTAGCGGGAGGGAGCTCCTACGAGCAGTACTTC CASSYTGLAGGSSYEQYF
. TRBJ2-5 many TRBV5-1 TGCGCCAGCAGCCCGGACCTCGGGGAGACCCAGTACTTC CASSPDLGETQYF
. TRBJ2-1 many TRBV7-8 TGTGCCAGCAGCTTACGTGGGTGGAGCTCCTACAATGAGCAGTTCTTC CASSLRGWSSYNEQFF
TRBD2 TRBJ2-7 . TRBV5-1 TGCGCCAGCAGCTTCAGGACTAGCGGGAAATCTCCTTACTTC CASSFRTSGKSPYF
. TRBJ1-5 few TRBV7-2 TGTGCCAGCAGCTTAGGTCTGACCCCAAATCAGCCCCAGCATTTT CASSLGLTPNQPQHF
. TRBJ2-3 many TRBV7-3 TGTGCCAGCAGCCCCCAGGGGGGGACGACAGATACGCAGTATTTT CASSPQGGTTDTQYF
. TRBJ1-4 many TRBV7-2 TGTGCCAGCAGCTTGGAACAGAGACCTAATGAAAAACTGTTTTTT CASSLEQRPNEKLFF
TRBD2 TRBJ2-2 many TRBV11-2 TGTGCCAGCAGCCCTACTAGCGGGAGTGGGCCCGGGGAGCTGTTTTTT CASSPTSGSGPGELFF
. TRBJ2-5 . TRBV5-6 TGTGCCAGCAGCTCCGAGACAGGATATCCAGAGACCCAGTACTTC CASSSETGYPETQYF
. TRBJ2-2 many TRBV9 TGTGCCAGCAGCGTAGTGGGTACCGGGGAGCTGTTTTTT CASSVVGTGELFF
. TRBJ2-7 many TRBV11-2 TGTGCCAGCAGCCTGAGTCGAGATCTGGTCTCAACCTACGAGCAGTACTTC CASSLSRDLVSTYEQYF
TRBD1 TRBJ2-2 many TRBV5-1 TGCGCCAGCAGCCCGATGTCAGGGGGCTCTGTCGGGGAGCTGTTTTTT CASSPMSGGSVGELFF
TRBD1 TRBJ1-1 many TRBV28 TGTGCCAGCAGTTTTGAGGGGGCCGGGACTGAAGCTTTCTTT CASSFEGAGTEAFF
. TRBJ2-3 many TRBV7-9 TGTGCCAGCAGCTTAGAACCCAATACGCAGTATTTT CASSLEPNTQYF
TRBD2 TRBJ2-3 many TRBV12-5 TGTGCTAGTGGTTTGAGAGCGGGGGTCACAGATACGCAGTATTTT CASGLRAGVTDTQYF